Here is one T cell receptor (beta chain) with its context. What antigen it recognizes has not been identified. No base quality values were provided; no much bigger clone lies one nucleotide off. Receptor amplification or capture employed the immunoSEQ multiplex PCR assay. For the multiplex PCR, a mixture combining 60 forward primers for TCR Vbeta segments and 13 reverse primers for TCR Jbeta segments was used. The CDR3 region of rearranged TCR beta genes was amplified from genomic DNA with a multiplex PCR assay. Amplified TCR beta libraries were sequenced as 87-base-pair reads on the Illumina HiSeq System. Processing in the source paper ran as follows. Across the 500 to 750 repertoires, a later analysis counted tens of millions of unique TCR beta chains, 9.5 million to 12 million of which were shared by at least two donors. A nearest-neighbor algorithm error-corrected the raw reads and collapsed the reads into unique sequences, merging closely related sequences to remove PCR and sequencing errors. V, D and J gene segments were assigned by aligning CDR3 sequences to IMGT reference sequences. For a sequence to be retained, a match of at least six nucleotides to both a V gene segment and a J gene segment was required. Rearrangements were called productive when the CDR3 lacked stop codons and stayed in frame with V and J; all others were non-productive. CDR3 was defined by IMGT convention, running from the second conserved V-encoded cysteine to the conserved J-encoded phenylalanine. The earlier analysis of 550 to 650 of the donors excluded any sequence lacking an unambiguous match to a single V gene segment. An earlier analysis of a few hundred of the donors classified V segments as functional when productive rearrangements were above 56.7% and as segregating when the standard deviation between donors was above 5%. A statistical classification framework was built for diagnosing cytomegalovirus status from the catalog of TCR beta chain sequences. In a later analysis, TCR nucleotide sequences were compared against IMGT/GENE-DB human TR gene sequences so that V and J genes could be assigned. The TCRdist pipeline was used in a later analysis to assign CDR3 sequences and most-parsimonious VDJ recombination scenarios. In a later analysis, each TCR beta chain was defined by its CDR3 amino acid sequence together with its V-gene family, and reads without a unique V-gene family were excluded. To address suspected cross-contamination and a sequencing artifact, a later analysis removed over 500 highly shared, low-generation-probability nucleotide sequences. In a later analysis, a clonal expansion index for each public chain was calculated from normalized within-repertoire ranks of inferred template counts. A later analysis computed generation probabilities with a VDJ recombination model fitted to out-of-frame rearrangements, and checked the results against IGoR. In a later analysis, hypergeometric tests were used to score TCR-TCR, TCR-HLA and TCR-CMV co-occurrence, with a repertoire-size bias correction applied to TCR pairs. In a later analysis, false discovery rates were estimated by permuting HLA or CMV assignments 20 times. In a later analysis, co-occurring TCRs were grouped with DBSCAN, and TCRdist sequence similarity was added when clustering was performed within HLA-allele-positive subsets. Repertoires with fewer than 30,000 or more than 120,000 public chains were left out of co-occurrence clustering, as were five repertoires with anomalous nucleotide sharing. As stored in TCRdb, this immuneACCESS dataset retains in-frame rearrangements with V and J assigned. A fraction of the clones does not appear; measured against another copy, unresolved V genes explain less than half of the discrepancy, and the remainder lacks a known reason. The V and J calls and the clone size are those of that table, but D and trimming were determined from the DNA. Here the sample has around 130,000 clones; about four fifths occur a single time. The ten largest clonotypes hold 5% to 6.5% of the sample.

This record belongs to a study of cytomegalovirus exposure and HLA in healthy donors (dated 2017 in TCRdb). Some background on the complete study: An earlier analysis of fewer than 750 of the donors reported 276 Gb of sequence data and around 110 million unique TCR beta sequences obtained from around 170 million T cells. Typing coverage varied by locus: 629-630 donors for A, B, C, DRB1 and DQB1; 522 for DQA1; some 610 for DPA1; some 470 for DPB1. Among about 390 genotyped donors of the cohort, an average of 235,054 unique TCR beta nucleotide sequences were sequenced per donor, roughly 18% of them non-productive. High-throughput TCR immunosequencing, statistical association of individual TCRs with disease status, and machine learning were combined to predict cytomegalovirus infection status. Genome-wide SNP genotypes for about 55% of the 666 donors were used in a later genetic analysis, which treated that subset as a discovery cohort. Several DR-DQ haplotypes were handled as single units for association and clustering, since linkage in the cohort was strong. The study profiled the T cell repertoires of about 640 subjects by immunosequencing and related them to cytomegalovirus serostatus. An earlier analysis of some 600 of the donors applied high-throughput TCR beta sequencing to assess whether each TCR beta V gene segment acted as functional or pseudogenic. A later analysis re-examined previously published TCR beta repertoires from 610 or so donors and added high-resolution HLA genotyping to investigate patterns of TCR occurrence. The aim of the study was to test whether cataloging public T cell receptors could identify signatures of past pathogen exposure. Rather than using new phenotypic data, the later analysis identified candidate immune exposures from TCR beta sequences and from how often those sequences occurred across donors. Of the roughly 400 genotyped donors, about 84% fell in the genetic ancestry cluster associated with self-reported Caucasian donors. Along with the approximately 650-subject first cohort, a separate validation cohort of over a hundred different subjects was used. Alongside the repertoire data, information on donor age, sex, ethnicity and CMV serostatus was compiled. Both class I and class II loci were covered by HLA typing, at four-digit resolution. An early release that covered 640 HLA-typed donors contained 300 to 350 gigabases of sequencing data and tens of millions of unique TCR sequences. All discovery cohort repertoires had been generated using a single sequencing platform. Study-wide findings and limitations: In an earlier analysis of more than 450 of the donors, most TCR beta V segments were observed in productive rearrangements about 87% or about 30% of the time, broadly matching IMGT annotations. A total of fewer than 200 TCR beta chains were listed by the study as associated with cytomegalovirus. In a later analysis, most CMV-associated TCR beta chains were found to appear HLA-restricted, with HLA associations seemingly driven largely by CMV exposure. Because HLA typing was unavailable for some donors at each locus, only the typed subset was used in association tests. Compared with the 666-donor mean, donors in an Asian-associated ancestry cluster had fewer N-insertions in productive TCRs, according to a later genetic analysis. Correlated functional status among segregating V segments might reflect linkage disequilibrium, but an unknown experimental factor could not be ruled out. Most TCR sequences were observed very rarely across donors, whereas some public TCRs were present in many individuals. When HLA alleles, especially DR and DQ, strongly co-occurred, TCR associations were difficult to assign to individual alleles. In a later analysis, HLA-associated TCR beta chains were found to be more clonally expanded and to have lower generation probabilities than equally common non-associated chains. A group of highly shared sequence variants was considered likely to be a technical artifact of the sequencing pipeline. At a false discovery rate of 0.05, a later analysis linked 15,000 to 20,000 TCR beta sequences to specific HLA alleles. The earlier analysis of approximately 560 of the donors excluded around 17 rarely observed V segments, including chromosome 9 orphons, because counts were too low. A further reported finding was that TCR beta sequences accurately predicted the HLA-A and HLA-B alleles for most subjects in the first cohort. Presence/absence analyses assumed roughly uniform sequencing depth across donors, an assumption that may not hold. A later analysis found that TCR association rates varied across HLA loci, with DRB1 alleles showing the most associated TCRs and HLA-C alleles the fewest. In vitro tests confirmed that a few of the cytomegalovirus-associated TCR beta chains recognize cytomegalovirus antigens. The authors suggested that the approach could potentially be extended to other disease states and immunological phenotypes. In a later genetic analysis, a missense DCLRE1C variant was associated with V-gene and J-gene trimming of TCR beta chains, and the association was replicated in an independent cohort. The classifier was reported to diagnose cytomegalovirus status with high specificity and sensitivity in both the original cohort and the validation cohort. The cohort was sequenced for TCR beta chains only, and without alpha or paired-chain data the features that could be detected were limited. Some IMGT-functional V segments, including TRBV6-2 and TRBV6-3, could not be told apart with the 87-base-pair reads, so those segments were excluded. In a later analysis, several top co-occurrence clusters were reported to appear linked to parvovirus B19, influenza, CMV and Epstein-Barr virus. Immune exposure information for the cohort was limited to CMV serostatus.

The cohort was made up of approximately 670 healthy bone marrow donors. Cohort members were all nominally healthy when sampled, although unrecorded immune exposures were likely present. The donor tested CMV seronegative and was one of the 352 seronegative cohort members. A peripheral blood sample was collected from each donor, and TCR beta sequencing was performed on peripheral blood mononuclear cells. The Qiagen DNeasy Blood Extraction Kit was used to extract genomic DNA from the blood cell samples. For CDR1 and CDR2, the germline V gene (reference sequence) lists GTSNPN and SVGIG. The cysteine opens and the phenylalanine closes a CDR3 of 13 amino acids. Just CDR3 DNA is preserved here, 39 bases in frame from base 1. V drops 2 bases and J drops 0 bases, leaving 7 bases in between.

The chain is made from TRBV30 and TRBJ2-5; the D gene is not confidently resolved. The source is a young man in good health and CMV-seronegative. The sequenced sample was PBMCs. The CDR3 region: CAWSIINQETQYF. The sequenced DNA: TGTGCCTGGAGTATAATAAACCAAGAGACCCAGTACTTC.